This TCR beta chain emerged from a study of CD8+CD57+ T cells in acquired aplastic anemia. Study-level information: Sorted CD4+ and CD8+ cell DNA averaged 3.2 ug. Findings and caveats of the study: Significant differences in CD8+ Simpson's diversity were not observed between patients and controls. Sharing between patients and controls was observed for around 27 CD8+ CDR3 sequences.

Trimming removed 5 bases at V and 5 bases at J, with 11 bases between. This CDR3 comprises 13 residues. Germline V gene sequence: CDR1 KGHDR, CDR2 SFDVKD. The sample holds many counts of this clonotype. The antigen is unknown. Profiling that covered TCR beta VDJ and CDR3 relied on genomic DNA as its template. TCRdb called the reads again in MiXCR, with one record for every CDR3 protein. The sample lists roughly 200,000 distinct CDR3 sequences, roughly 63% occurring once. Patients who underwent sequencing had shown CD8+CD57+ cell expansion by flow cytometry. The origin of this receptor is a human donor with aplastic anemia. The rearrangement joins TRBV24-1 to TRBJ1-2; TRBD1 is a possible D gene (5 bases). The specimen sequenced was sorted CD4+, CD8+, or CD8+CD57+ T cells (not recorded which) from PBMCs. The CDR3 here is CATSVGEMYGYTF. The CDR3 DNA sequence: TGTGCCACCAGTGTAGGGGAAATGTATGGCTACACCTTC.